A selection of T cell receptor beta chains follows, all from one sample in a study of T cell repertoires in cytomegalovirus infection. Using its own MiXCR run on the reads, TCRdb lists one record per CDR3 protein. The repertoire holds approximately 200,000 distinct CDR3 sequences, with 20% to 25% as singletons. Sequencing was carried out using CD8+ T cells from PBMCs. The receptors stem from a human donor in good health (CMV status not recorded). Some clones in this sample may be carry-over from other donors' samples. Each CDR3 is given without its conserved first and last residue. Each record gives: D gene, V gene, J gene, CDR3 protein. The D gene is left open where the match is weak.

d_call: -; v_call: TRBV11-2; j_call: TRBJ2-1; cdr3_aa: ASSHRPATRDEQF
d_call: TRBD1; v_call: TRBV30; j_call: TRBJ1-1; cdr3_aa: AWSDGQGTEAF
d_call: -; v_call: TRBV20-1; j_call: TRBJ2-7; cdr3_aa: SAPDSRSSYEQY
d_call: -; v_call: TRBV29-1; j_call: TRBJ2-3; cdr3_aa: SVGGRSTDTQY
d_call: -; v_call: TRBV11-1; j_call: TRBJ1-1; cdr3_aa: ASSLGATLNTEAF
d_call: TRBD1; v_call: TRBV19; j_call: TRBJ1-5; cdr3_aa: ASSMDRGLSNQPQH
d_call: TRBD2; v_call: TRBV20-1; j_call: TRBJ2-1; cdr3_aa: SARQLAGGSAVYYNEQF
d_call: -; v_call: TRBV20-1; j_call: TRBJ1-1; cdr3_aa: SARPLRDTKNTEAF
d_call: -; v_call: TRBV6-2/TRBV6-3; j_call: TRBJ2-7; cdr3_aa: ASSYSDTYEQY
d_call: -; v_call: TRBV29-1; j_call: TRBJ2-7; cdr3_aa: SVEEAGSTYEQY
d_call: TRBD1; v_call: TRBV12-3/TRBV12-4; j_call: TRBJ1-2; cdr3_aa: ASSSPTGAGGYT
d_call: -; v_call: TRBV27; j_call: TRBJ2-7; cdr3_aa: ASSSAGREQY
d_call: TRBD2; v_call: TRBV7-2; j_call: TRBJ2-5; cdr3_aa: ASSSPYPSTSGGAETQY
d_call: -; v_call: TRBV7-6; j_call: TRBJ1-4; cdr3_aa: ASSRMGLGEKLF
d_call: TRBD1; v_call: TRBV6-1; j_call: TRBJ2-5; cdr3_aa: ASSYRGWDQETQY
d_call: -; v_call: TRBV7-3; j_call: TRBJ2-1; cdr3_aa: ASSLTSGQQQF
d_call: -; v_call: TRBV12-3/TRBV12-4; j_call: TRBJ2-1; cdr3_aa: ASSSPTVEQF
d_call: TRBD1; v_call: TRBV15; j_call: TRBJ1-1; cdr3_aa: ATSRRGQGAEAF
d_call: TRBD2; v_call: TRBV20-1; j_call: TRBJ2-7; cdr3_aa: SAGRGGSYEQY
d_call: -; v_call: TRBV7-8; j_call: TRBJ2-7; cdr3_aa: ASSLGAAIYEQY
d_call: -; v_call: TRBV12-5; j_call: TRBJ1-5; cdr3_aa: ASGSTTDQPQH
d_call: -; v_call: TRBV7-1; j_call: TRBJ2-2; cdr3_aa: ASSPPLGQNTGELF
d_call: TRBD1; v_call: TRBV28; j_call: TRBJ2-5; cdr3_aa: ASSPGTGGAFQETQY
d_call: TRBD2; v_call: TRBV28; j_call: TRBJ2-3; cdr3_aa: ASSSGTSGGPVGVDTQY
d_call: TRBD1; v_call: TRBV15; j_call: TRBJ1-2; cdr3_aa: AAGTGGGYGYT
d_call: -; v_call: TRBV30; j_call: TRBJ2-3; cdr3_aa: AWSVTGTDTQY
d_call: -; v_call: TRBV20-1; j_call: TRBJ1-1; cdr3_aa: SAGDGMNTEAF
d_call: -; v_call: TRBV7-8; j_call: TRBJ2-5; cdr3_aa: ASSLVGSQETQY
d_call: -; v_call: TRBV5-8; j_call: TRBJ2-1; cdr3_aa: ASSFGYEQF
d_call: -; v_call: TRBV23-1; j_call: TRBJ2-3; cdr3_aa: ASSQDGGLFSTDTQY
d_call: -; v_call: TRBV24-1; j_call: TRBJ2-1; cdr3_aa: ATSFSSNEQF
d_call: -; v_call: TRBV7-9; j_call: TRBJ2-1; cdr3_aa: ASSQSISPGTSEF
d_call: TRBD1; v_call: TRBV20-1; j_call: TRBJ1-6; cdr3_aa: SAPRTGGPSSYNSPLH
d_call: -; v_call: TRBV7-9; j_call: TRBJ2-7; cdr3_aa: ASRKQGGQVYEQY
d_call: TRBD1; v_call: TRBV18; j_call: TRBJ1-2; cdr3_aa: ASSPNRGQIIPYGYT
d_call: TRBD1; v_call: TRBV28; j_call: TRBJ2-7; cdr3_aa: ASSSTGTGDPYEQY
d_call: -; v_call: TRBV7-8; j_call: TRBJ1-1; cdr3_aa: ASSGHLNTEAF
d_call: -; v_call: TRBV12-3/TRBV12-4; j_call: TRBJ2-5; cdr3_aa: ASSPPGAWQETQY
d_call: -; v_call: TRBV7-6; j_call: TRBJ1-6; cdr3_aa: ASSLETVYNSPLH